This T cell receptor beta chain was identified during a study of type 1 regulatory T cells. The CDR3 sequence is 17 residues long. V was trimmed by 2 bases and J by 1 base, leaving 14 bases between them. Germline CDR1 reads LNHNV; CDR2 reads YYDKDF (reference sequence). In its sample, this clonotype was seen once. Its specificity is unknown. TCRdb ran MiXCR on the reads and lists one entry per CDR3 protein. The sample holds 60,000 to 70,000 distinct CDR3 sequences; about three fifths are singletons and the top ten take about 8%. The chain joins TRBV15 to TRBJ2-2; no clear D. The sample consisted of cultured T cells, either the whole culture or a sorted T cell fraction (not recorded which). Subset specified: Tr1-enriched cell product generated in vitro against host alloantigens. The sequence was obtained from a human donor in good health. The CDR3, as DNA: TGTGCCACCAGCAGAAGTTCCAGTTGGGGGAACACCGGGGAGCTGTTTTTT. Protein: CATSRSSSWGNTGELFF.